This T cell receptor beta chain appears in the sequencing data of a study of patients and donors after allogeneic stem cell transplantation. CDR3 length: 15 amino acids. Trimming took 4 bases from V and 7 from J, leaving 14 bases between them. CDR1 and CDR2 (germline): LGHNA, YSLEER. MiXCR, applied by TCRdb to the RT-PCR reads, yields one record per CDR3 protein. Altogether around 29,000 distinct CDR3 sequences are present, roughly 38% being singletons, with the ten largest covering over 60%. The sequence was collected from a human donor who was either an allogeneic HSCT recipient or a stem cell or donor lymphocyte infusion donor (not recorded which). It is not recorded whose cells these are; they may come from a transplant donor. The sequenced material came from blood, either unsorted or a sorted T cell fraction (not recorded which). V and J are TRBV4-3 and TRBJ1-6, with D maybe TRBD1 (6 bases). The CDR3 protein is CASSLAGQQNSPLHF. CDR3 bases: TGCGCCAGCAGCCTAGCGGGACAACAGAATTCACCCCTCCACTTT.